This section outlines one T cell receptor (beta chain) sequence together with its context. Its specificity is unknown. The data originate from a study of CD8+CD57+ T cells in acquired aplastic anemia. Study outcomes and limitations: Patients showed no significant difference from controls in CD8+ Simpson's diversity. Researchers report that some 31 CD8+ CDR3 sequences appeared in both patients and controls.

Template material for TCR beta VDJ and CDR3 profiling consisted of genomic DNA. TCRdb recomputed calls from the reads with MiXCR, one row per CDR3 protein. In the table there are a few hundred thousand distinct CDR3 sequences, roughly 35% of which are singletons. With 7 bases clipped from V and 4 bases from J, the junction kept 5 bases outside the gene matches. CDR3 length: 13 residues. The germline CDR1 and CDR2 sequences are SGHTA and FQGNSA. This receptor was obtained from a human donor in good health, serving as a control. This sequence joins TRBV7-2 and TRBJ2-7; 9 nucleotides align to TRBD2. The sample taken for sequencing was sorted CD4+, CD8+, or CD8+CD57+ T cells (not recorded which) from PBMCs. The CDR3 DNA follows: TGTGCCAGCACCCCCAGCGGGAGGTACGAGCAGTACTTC. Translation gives CASTPSGRYEQYF.